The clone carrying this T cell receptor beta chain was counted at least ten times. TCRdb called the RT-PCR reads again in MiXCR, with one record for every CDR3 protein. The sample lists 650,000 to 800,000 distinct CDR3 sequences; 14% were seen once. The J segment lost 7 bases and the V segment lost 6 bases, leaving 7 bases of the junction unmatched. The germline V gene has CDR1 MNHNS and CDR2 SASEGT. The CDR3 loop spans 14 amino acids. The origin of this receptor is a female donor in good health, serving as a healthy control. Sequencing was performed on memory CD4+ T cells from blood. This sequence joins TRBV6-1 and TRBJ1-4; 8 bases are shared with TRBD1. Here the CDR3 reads CASRDTGGSEKLFF. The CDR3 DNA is TGTGCCAGCAGGGATACAGGGGGGAGTGAAAAACTGTTTTTT.